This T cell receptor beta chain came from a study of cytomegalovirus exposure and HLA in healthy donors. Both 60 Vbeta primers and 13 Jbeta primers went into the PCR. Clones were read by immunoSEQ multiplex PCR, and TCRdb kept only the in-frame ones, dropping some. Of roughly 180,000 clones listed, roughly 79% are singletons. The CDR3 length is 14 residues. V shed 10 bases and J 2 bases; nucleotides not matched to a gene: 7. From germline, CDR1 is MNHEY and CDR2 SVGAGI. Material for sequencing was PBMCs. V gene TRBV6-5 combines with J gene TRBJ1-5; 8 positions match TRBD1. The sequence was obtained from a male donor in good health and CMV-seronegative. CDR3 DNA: TGTGCCATCGGGCCGGGACAGGGCAATCAGCCCCAGCATTTT. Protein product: CAIGPGQGNQPQHF.